This T cell receptor (beta chain) was observed in a study of blood T cell repertoires in COVID-19. Overall study: T cells, B-cell-depleted T cells, or PBMCs provided the cDNA or gDNA that served as material.

V shed 6 bases, J shed 5 bases, and the junction held 2 bases outside the gene matches. Germline CDR1 reads MGHDK; CDR2 reads SYGVNS. This CDR3 is 13 amino acids long. Libraries were prepared by immunoSEQ multiplex PCR; TCRdb keeps only in-frame clonotypes and omits some of them. Of around 150,000 clones listed, around 85% are singletons. The V call is TRBV25-1, the J call TRBJ2-7, with 12 nucleotides matching TRBD2. Sequenced material: peripheral blood. The origin of this receptor is a human donor with acute or convalescent COVID-19. The donor label of this sample is uncertain. The CDR3 region has the DNA TGTGCCAGCAGGACTAGCGGGGGACACGAGCAGTACTTC. Encoded protein: CASRTSGGHEQYF.